These 26 T cell receptor beta chains were sequenced from one sample in a study of shared clonotypes between healthy human individuals. TCRdb's table, derived via immunoSEQ multiplex PCR, lists solely in-frame clones and lacks some. This sample yields roughly 2 million clones, of which roughly 96% are seen a single time; 0.1% to 0.15% belongs to the top ten. Sequencing was done on a sample of naive CD4+ T cells sorted from blood. Subset defined: CD45RA+ positively selected. These receptors were collected from a man aged 18 to 30 in good health.

The chain employs TRBV19 and TRBJ1-6; D gene uncertain. The CDR3 runs 12 residues. Trimming removed 8 bases from V and 10 bases from J, with 12 bases in between. CDR1 and CDR2 from the germline V gene are LNHDA and SQIVND (reference sequence). CDR3 coding DNA: TGTGCCAGTCAGTTTGGGAACTCACCCCTCCACTTT. This encodes CASQFGNSPLHF. Using reference TRBV19 and TRBJ1-6 for the parts outside the CDR3, the full variable domain is DGGITQSPKYLFRKEGQNVTLSCEQNLNHDAMYWYRQDPGQGLRLIYYSQIVNDFQKGDIAEGYSVSREKKESFPLTVTSAQKNPTAFYLCASQFGNSPLHFGNGTRLTVT.

This chain joins TRBV7-9 and TRBJ1-2, with D hard to call. With 1 base removed from V and 2 bases from J, the gap between germline ends came to 14 bases. The CDR3 is made up of 16 amino acids. Germline values: CDR1 SEHNR, CDR2 FQNEAQ (reference sequence). The CDR3 bases are TGTGCCAGCAGCTTAGGCAGGCAGCGCTTGAACTATGGCTACACCTTC. It yields the protein CASSLGRQRLNYGYTF.

This clone was recorded once. V gene TRBV5-1 combines with J gene TRBJ2-5; TRBD2 aligns across 8 bases. The CDR3 is 14 residues long. The V gene's germline CDR1 is SGHRS and CDR2 YFSETQ. V lost 2 bases to trimming and J lost 4 bases; unmatched junction nucleotides: 4. CDR3 amino acids: CASSFGAGGETQYF. CDR3 in DNA: TGCGCCAGCAGCTTTGGTGCGGGGGGAGAGACCCAGTACTTC.

The V call is TRBV11-2, the J call TRBJ2-2; the match to TRBD1 covers 9 bases. The V gene end was trimmed by 1 base and the J gene end by 1 base; junction bases not matched to a gene: 1. The germline CDR1 and CDR2 sequences are SGHAT and FQNNGV. The CDR3 loop spans 16 amino acids. CDR3 loop: CASSLGDRENTGELFF. The CDR3 nucleotides read TGTGCCAGCAGCTTAGGGGACAGGGAGAACACCGGGGAGCTGTTTTTT.

V gene TRBV2 combines with J gene TRBJ1-6; D unresolved. Germline V lookup: CDR1 SNHLY, CDR2 FYNNEI. The CDR3 totals 13 residues. V was clipped by 1 base and J by 9 bases, with 7 bases between them. This CDR3 reads CASSEESGSPLHF. The CDR3 region has the DNA TGTGCCAGCAGTGAAGAGTCGGGTTCACCCCTCCACTTT.

This clone appeared once. The V call is TRBV7-9, the J call TRBJ2-5; D unresolved. V lost 5 bases and J 9 bases, leaving 13 bases between the germline ends. CDR3 size: 12 residues. Germline V CDR1 and CDR2: SEHNR, FQNEAQ (reference sequence). CDR3 nucleotide sequence: TGTGCCAGCAGCCTACCCCTAATGGCCCAGTACTTC. Residues: CASSLPLMAQYF.

The CDR3 DNA is TGTGCCAGTAGTGGAGCGGACAGTGTGAACACTGAAGCTTTCTTT. Translated, it gives CASSGADSVNTEAFF. J is TRBJ1-1 and V is TRBV19, with a tentative D call TRBD1 (6 bases). CDR1 LNHDA and CDR2 SQIVND come from the germline V gene (reference sequence). Trimming pared 5 bases from V and 0 bases from J, leaving 13 bases between. The CDR3 consists of 15 residues.

The chain carries TRBV10-3 and TRBJ2-1; D is uncertain. The CDR3 runs 13 residues. The germline V gene encodes CDR1 ENHRY and CDR2 SYGVKD. V shed 0 bases and J shed 9 bases, with 9 bases lying between them. For the CDR3, the DNA is TGTGCCATCAGTGAGTCCGTCCGCAGTGAGCAGTTCTTC. The encoded protein is CAISESVRSEQFF.

Here the CDR3 reads CASSAGVLTF. CDR3 DNA: TGCGCCAGCAGTGCAGGCGTCCTGACTTTC. The rearrangement links TRBV10-2 to TRBJ2-6; D ambiguous. This CDR3 region has 10 residues. Between the trimmed V and J ends, which lost 4 bases and 12 bases, there was a span of 4 bases. Germline CDR1 WSHSY, CDR2 SAAADI.

The V gene is TRBV7-2, the J gene TRBJ2-1; 8 bases are shared with TRBD2. There are 16 residues in the CDR3. V lost 1 base and J lost 9; bases outside the gene matches: 11. From germline, CDR1 is SGHTA and CDR2 FQGNSA. The CDR3 protein is CASSLGTGLGRAEQFF. Here the CDR3 DNA reads TGTGCCAGCAGCTTAGGGACGGGACTAGGTCGAGCTGAGCAGTTCTTC.

The chain recombines TRBV6-1 with TRBJ1-1; 9 bases line up with TRBD1. The germline CDR1 and CDR2 sequences are MNHNS and SASEGT. This CDR3 comprises 15 residues. The V gene end was trimmed by 1 base and the J gene end by 6 bases; junction bases not matched to a gene: 6. CDR3 in DNA: TGTGCCAGCAGTGAAGGTGGGACAGGGTACGCTGAAGCTTTCTTT. Translation: CASSEGGTGYAEAFF.

The chain employs TRBV7-9 and TRBJ2-7, with D hard to call. CDR3 length equals 15 residues. The V end lost 1 base, the J end lost 2 bases, and 12 bases lay between the germline ends. Looked up from germline, CDR1 is SEHNR and CDR2 is FQNEAQ (reference sequence). As DNA, the CDR3 is TGTGCCAGCAGCTTAGGGGCACAGACGCCCTACGAGCAGTACTTC. Translation: CASSLGAQTPYEQYF.

The DNA of the CDR3 is TGTGCCAGCAGTGAAGCCGGGATTGGTGAAAAACTGTTTTTT. Translation: CASSEAGIGEKLFF. J is TRBJ1-4 and V is TRBV6-1; the D is unclear. V shed 0 bases and J shed 7 bases, with 9 bases lying between them. The CDR3 contains 14 residues. Germline CDR1 is MNHNS and CDR2 is SASEGT.

The CDR3 region is CASSRTVSYEQYF. CDR3 coding DNA: TGCGCCAGCAGCCGGACCGTCTCCTACGAGCAGTACTTC. The V and J genes are TRBV5-1 and TRBJ2-7; D is ambiguous. The germline CDR1 and CDR2 sequences are SGHRS and YFSETQ. There are 13 residues in the CDR3. Trimming took 4 bases from V and 0 from J, leaving 8 bases between them. Full variable domain (missing parts from reference TRBV5-1 and TRBJ2-7): KAGVTQTPRYLIKTRGQQVTLSCSPISGHRSVSWYQQTPGQGLQFLFEYFSETQRNKGNFPGRFSGRQFSNSRSEMNVSTLELGDSALYLCASSRTVSYEQYFGPGTRLTVT.

The chain is built from TRBV5-4 and TRBJ2-7; unclear D gene. Trimming pared 3 bases from V and 2 bases from J, leaving 15 bases between. Germline lookup yields CDR1 SGHNT and CDR2 YYREEE (reference sequence). The CDR3 contains 15 residues. CDR3 DNA: TGTGCCAGCAGCTCCCGGGTGAATAGCCCCTACGAGCAGTACTTC. Translating gives CASSSRVNSPYEQYF. Drawing the rest from reference TRBV5-4 and TRBJ2-7, the complete variable domain is ETGVTQSPTHLIKTRGQQVTLRCSSQSGHNTVSWYQQALGQGPQFIFQYYREEENGRGNFPPRFSGLQFPNYSSELNVNALELDDSALYLCASSSRVNSPYEQYFGPGTRLTVT.

The rearrangement uses TRBV29-1 and TRBJ2-7, with 10 bases aligning to TRBD1. This CDR3 is 13 amino acids long. From germline, CDR1 is SQVTM and CDR2 ANQGSEA. V shed 6 bases, J shed 7 bases, and the junction held 9 bases outside the gene matches. CDR3 sequence reads: CSVERQGASEQYF. The CDR3 nucleotides read TGCAGCGTGGAGAGACAGGGGGCGTCAGAGCAGTACTTC.

This sequence joins TRBV10-3 and TRBJ2-7; TRBD1 matches at 9 bases. The CDR3 is made up of 15 amino acids. Trimming took 11 bases from V and 0 from J; bases not matched to a gene: 11. The germline gives CDR1 ENHRY, CDR2 SYGVKD. This CDR3 is CASSQVGQGSYEQYF. Here the CDR3 DNA reads TGTGCCTCCAGCCAGGTGGGACAGGGCTCCTACGAGCAGTACTTC.

CDR3 loop: CASMSGTSGNYEQYF. In DNA, the CDR3 is TGTGCCAGCATGTCAGGGACTAGCGGAAACTACGAGCAGTACTTC. This rearrangement joins TRBV2 to TRBJ2-7; TRBD2 matches 11 bases. V shed 7 bases, J shed 3 bases, and the junction held 8 bases outside the gene matches. Germline V CDR1 and CDR2: SNHLY, FYNNEI. The CDR3 spans 15 residues. Full variable domain (missing parts from reference TRBV2 and TRBJ2-7): EPEVTQTPSHQVTQMGQEVILRCVPISNHLYFYWYRQILGQKVEFLVSFYNNEISEKSEIFDDQFSVERPDGSNFTLKIRSTKLEDSAMYFCASMSGTSGNYEQYFGPGTRLTVT.

The rearrangement uses TRBV18 and TRBJ2-5; no clear D gene. V lost 4 bases, J lost 2 bases, and 17 bases lay in between. Germline V CDR1 and CDR2: KGHSH, LQKENI. The CDR3 contains 16 residues. The CDR3 is CASSLVSKAGQETQYF. Here the CDR3 DNA reads TGTGCCAGCTCACTCGTCTCGAAGGCCGGACAAGAGACCCAGTACTTC.

This clone has just one count. The CDR3 spells CASSLTPQIVEQYF. DNA for the CDR3: TGTGCCAGCAGCTTAACGCCACAGATAGTGGAGCAGTACTTC. The chain employs TRBV11-2 and TRBJ2-7; D ambiguous. The CDR3 consists of 14 residues. The germline V gene has CDR1 SGHAT and CDR2 FQNNGV. V shed 2 bases and J shed 7 bases, with 15 bases lying between them.

V is TRBV2 and J is TRBJ1-1; D is possibly TRBD1 (5 bases). Germline V CDR1 and CDR2: SNHLY, FYNNEI. This CDR3 is 12 amino acids long. V was cut by 8 bases and J by 2 bases, with 9 bases left in between. This CDR3 is CASAGDNTEAFF. The CDR3 DNA is TGTGCCAGCGCCGGGGACAACACTGAAGCTTTCTTT.

V gene TRBV19 combines with J gene TRBJ2-5, with 7 bases identical to TRBD2. The CDR3 is 14 residues long. Germline-derived CDR1 and CDR2 are LNHDA and SQIVND (reference sequence). V gave up 4 bases and J gave up 5 bases; unmatched junction bases: 7. The CDR3 is CASSTPLGGETQYF. CDR3 nucleotide sequence: TGTGCCAGTAGTACGCCCCTGGGAGGGGAGACCCAGTACTTC.

This sequence joins TRBV30 and TRBJ1-6, with D possibly being TRBD1 (6 bases). Germline CDR1 GTSNPN, CDR2 SVGIG (reference sequence). With 4 bases removed from V and 6 bases from J, the gap between germline ends came to 10 bases. The CDR3 is made up of 13 amino acids. As DNA, the CDR3 is TGTGCCTGGATAATGGACAGTAATTCACCCCTCCACTTT. It codes for CAWIMDSNSPLHF.

V usage is TRBV28 and J usage is TRBJ2-1; maybe TRBD2 (6 bases). V gave up 2 bases and J gave up 4 bases, with 12 bases separating them. The CDR3 contains 15 residues. The germline CDR1 and CDR2 sequences are MDHEN and SYDVKM. This CDR3 is CASSLGVAVYNEQFF. The CDR3 nucleotides are TGTGCCAGCAGTTTAGGGGTAGCGGTTTACAATGAGCAGTTCTTC. The whole variable domain, remainder taken from reference TRBV28 and TRBJ2-1, is DVKVTQSSRYLVKRTGEKVFLECVQDMDHENMFWYRQDPGLGLRLIYFSYDVKMKEKGDIPEGYSVSREKKERFSLILESASTNQTSMYLCASSLGVAVYNEQFFGPGTRLTVL.

In regard to this clone: This may arise from a read error, as a much more abundant clone is one base away. The gene calls are TRBV13 and TRBJ2-7; possible D gene TRBD2, 5 bases. The germline gives CDR1 PRHDT, CDR2 FYEKMQ (reference sequence). The CDR3 runs to 14 residues. Trimming cost V 5 bases and J 12 bases, with 23 bases left between them. In DNA, the CDR3 is TGTGCCAGCAGCCCTTTTCTCGGATCCGGCGGGCTGTACTTC. As protein: CASSPFLGSGGLYF.

The rearrangement joins TRBV5-4 to TRBJ2-5, with 11 bases lining up with TRBD2. V shed 4 bases and J 2 bases; nucleotides not matched to a gene: 4. The CDR3 consists of 15 residues. Germline V gives CDR1 SGHNT, CDR2 YYREEE (reference sequence). The CDR3 DNA is TGTGCCAGCAGCCAGACTAGCGGGACACAAGAGACCCAGTACTTC. Residues: CASSQTSGTQETQYF.